A single sample gave rise to the 3 T cell receptor beta chains below, sequenced in a study of T cells in Graves' hyperthyroidism and ophthalmopathy. Researchers took RNA transcripts and amplified the TCR beta CDR3 regions from them. First-round RT-PCR with HTBI primers amplified the TCR CDR3 region. In TCRdb, the multiplex PCR reads were re-called with MiXCR into one record per CDR3 protein. The profile shows some 760,000 distinct CDR3 sequences, about 14% of them singletons. What was sequenced was blood. These receptors came from a woman under 30 with Graves' hyperthyroidism.

This chain joins TRBV9 and TRBJ2-1; TRBD2 matches 7 bases. The junction had 6 bases not matched to a gene; V was cut back by 0 bases and J by 6 bases. The germline gives CDR1 SGDLS, CDR2 YYNGEE. The length of the CDR3 is 15 residues. For the CDR3, the DNA is TGTGCCAGCAGCGTAGGTGGGACTATTGGCAATGAGCAGTTCTTC. Its protein is CASSVGGTIGNEQFF. Drawing the rest from reference TRBV9 and TRBJ2-1, the complete variable domain is DSGVTQTPKHLITATGQRVTLRCSPRSGDLSVYWYQQSLDQGLQFLIQYYNGEERAKGNILERFSAQQFPDLHSELNLSSLELGDSALYFCASSVGGTIGNEQFFGPGTRLTVL.

Ten or more counts support this clonotype. The chain recombines TRBV5-1 with TRBJ2-3; D is perhaps TRBD2 (5 bases). The CDR3 length is 16 residues. Looked up from germline, CDR1 is SGHRS and CDR2 is YFSETQ. V was clipped by 2 bases and J by 1 base, with 14 bases between them. CDR3 nucleotides: TGCGCCAGCAGCTTCGCACCCACGGAGGGCACAGATACGCAGTATTTT. Its protein is CASSFAPTEGTDTQYF. Full variable domain (outside the CDR3, taken from reference TRBV5-1 and TRBJ2-3): KAGVTQTPRYLIKTRGQQVTLSCSPISGHRSVSWYQQTPGQGLQFLFEYFSETQRNKGNFPGRFSGRQFSNSRSEMNVSTLELGDSALYLCASSFAPTEGTDTQYFGPGTRLTVL.

The table lists this clonotype with a few counts. The chain links TRBV6-2 or TRBV6-3 to TRBJ2-2; 7 bases are shared with TRBD2. V lost 2 bases to trimming and J lost 6 bases; unmatched junction nucleotides: 6. CDR3 length: 15 amino acids. Germline V gives CDR1 MNHEY, CDR2 SVGEGT. CDR3 residues: CASSYGGSPPGELFF. In DNA, the CDR3 is TGTGCCAGCAGTTACGGCGGGAGCCCACCCGGGGAGCTGTTTTTT.